The rows below give T cell receptor beta chains drawn from one sample of a study of T cell repertoires and HLA-DP antigens. Only in-frame clones appear in the TCRdb table, and some are missing; sequencing was by immunoSEQ multiplex PCR. The sample has some 110,000 clones, about 92% seen once; the top ten hold less than 0.35%. Their antigen targets remain unknown. Sequencing input: CD4+ T cells from PBMCs. The receptors shown here come from a woman between 18 and 30 years old in good health and CMV-seronegative. CDR3s include the opening cysteine and the closing phenylalanine or tryptophan. Each record gives: J gene, V gene, CDR3 protein.

>TRBJ2-2|TRBV4-2
CASSQVAGGTGELFF
>TRBJ1-5|TRBV19
CASSTARRSNQPQHF
>TRBJ2-7|TRBV5-4
CASSLAGQPEQYF
>TRBJ2-1|TRBV18
CASSPSGSGLGDYNEQFF
>TRBJ2-7|TRBV2
CASRMGGEQYF
>TRBJ2-6|TRBV5-4
CASSLDPAGANVLTF
>TRBJ1-3|TRBV27
CASLRAGGNTIYF
>TRBJ1-4|TRBV21-1
CASSQGCLNEKLFF
>TRBJ1-1|TRBV11-2
CASSLAGQRSTEAFF
>TRBJ2-3|TRBV6-5
CASSYMGLGGDTQYF
>TRBJ2-7|TRBV5-1
CASSLGQGLVEQYF
>TRBJ1-6|TRBV5-6
CASSDHLNSPLHF
>TRBJ1-2|TRBV7-2
CASSGRTVGHYGYTF
>TRBJ2-1|TRBV5-1
CASSLVWDEQFF
>TRBJ1-1|TRBV19
CASSLNRGYTEAFF
>TRBJ1-3|TRBV5-1
CASRNYPGTYGNTIYF
>TRBJ1-3|TRBV27
CASSLSGGNTIYF
>TRBJ1-1|TRBV6-5
CASSRGRLNTEAFF
>TRBJ1-2|TRBV20-1
CSARIGVGYTF
>TRBJ1-2|TRBV2
CASNGQGVGGYTF
>TRBJ1-2|TRBV4-1
CASSHSSGYGYTF
>TRBJ2-5|TRBV5-4
CASSFSRGAQRETQYF
>TRBJ1-2|TRBV2
CASRDTGWGGYTF
>TRBJ1-1|TRBV7-2
CASSPPSRGTEAFF
>TRBJ2-3|TRBV28
CASSRTGLSTDTQYF
>TRBJ1-6|TRBV6-6
CASRGITGLNSPLHF
>TRBJ1-3|TRBV25-1
CASSDSRSGNTIYF
>TRBJ2-1|TRBV29-1
CSVDGASDYNEQFF
>TRBJ1-1|TRBV7-3
CASRVQRMNTEAFF
>TRBJ1-1|TRBV28
CASSLPGGQTEAFF
>TRBJ2-3|TRBV6-1
CASSAWIGQGTDTQYF
>TRBJ2-7|TRBV29-1
CSVGLRGEQYF
>TRBJ2-1|TRBV5-1
CASRLPSRAQGVGEQFF
>TRBJ1-4|TRBV30
CAWSVPSGLGEKLFF
>TRBJ1-5|TRBV7-2
CASSFVTGGGQPQHF
>TRBJ2-3|TRBV19
CASSRGTGVRTDTQYF
>TRBJ2-1|TRBV4-3
CASSQEYIGANEQFF
>TRBJ2-3|TRBV28
CASSSHQTSTDTQYF
>TRBJ1-1|TRBV10-3
CAIRGGVTTEAFF
>TRBJ1-1|TRBV6-5
CASSYGRGQQGKAFF